This is a list of T cell receptor beta chains from one sample in a study of early T cells in non-severe SARS-CoV-2 infection. TCRdb re-called the 5' RACE reads through MiXCR, storing one row per CDR3 protein. The sample consists of tens of thousands of distinct CDR3 sequences, 5.5% to 6.5% of them appearing once. Sequenced: whole blood. These receptors all stem from an adult who was a healthcare worker with PCR-confirmed SARS-CoV-2 infection or an uninfected control (not recorded which). The CDR3 runs from the conserved cysteine through the conserved F or W. The D gene is left open where the match is weak. Clone size is stated in some rows and not others, as once, few, many or a class when expanded.

length,size,J,D,V,DNA,CDR3
20,many,TRBJ1-6,TRBD1,TRBV9,TGTGCCAGCAGCGGCCCCCTGACGACAGGGAGGAGAGCTTATAATTCACCCCTCCACTTT,CASSGPLTTGRRAYNSPLHF
18,few,TRBJ1-6,.,TRBV28,TGTGCCAGCAGCTTTTGGCGTCGGGGGAGCTCCTATAATTCACCCCTCCACTTT,CASSFWRRGSSYNSPLHF
16,.,TRBJ2-7,TRBD2,TRBV3-1,TGTGCCAGCAGCCAAGCAGGGACTAGCGGCCAGGGGGAGCAGTACTTC,CASSQAGTSGQGEQYF
15,many,TRBJ1-3,.,TRBV3-1,TGTGCCAGCAGCCAAGATCTAGTCTCGGGAAACACCATATATTTT,CASSQDLVSGNTIYF
15,many,TRBJ2-7,.,TRBV20-1,TGCAGTGCTAGAGATGGGGACTCCATTTCCTACGAGCAGTACTTC,CSARDGDSISYEQYF
15,many,TRBJ2-7,.,TRBV11-3,TGTGCCAGCAGCTTATTTGGGACACCTACCTACGAGCAGTACTTC,CASSLFGTPTYEQYF
15,.,TRBJ1-5,.,TRBV19,TGTGCCAGTAGTATCGGGACGGGTAGCAATCAGCCCCAGCATTTT,CASSIGTGSNQPQHF
13,many,TRBJ2-1,.,TRBV19,TGTGCCAGTATGACCGGGAGAGGGAGTGAGCAGTTCTTC,CASMTGRGSEQFF
16,medium-sized,TRBJ2-1,.,TRBV11-2,TGTGCCAGCAGCCCCGCCCGGGGGAGCTCCTACAATGAGCAGTTCTTC,CASSPARGSSYNEQFF
15,many,TRBJ2-7,TRBD2,TRBV5-1,TGCGCCAGCAGCGCGATTGGGGGAGGGTCCTACGAGCAGTACTTC,CASSAIGGGSYEQYF